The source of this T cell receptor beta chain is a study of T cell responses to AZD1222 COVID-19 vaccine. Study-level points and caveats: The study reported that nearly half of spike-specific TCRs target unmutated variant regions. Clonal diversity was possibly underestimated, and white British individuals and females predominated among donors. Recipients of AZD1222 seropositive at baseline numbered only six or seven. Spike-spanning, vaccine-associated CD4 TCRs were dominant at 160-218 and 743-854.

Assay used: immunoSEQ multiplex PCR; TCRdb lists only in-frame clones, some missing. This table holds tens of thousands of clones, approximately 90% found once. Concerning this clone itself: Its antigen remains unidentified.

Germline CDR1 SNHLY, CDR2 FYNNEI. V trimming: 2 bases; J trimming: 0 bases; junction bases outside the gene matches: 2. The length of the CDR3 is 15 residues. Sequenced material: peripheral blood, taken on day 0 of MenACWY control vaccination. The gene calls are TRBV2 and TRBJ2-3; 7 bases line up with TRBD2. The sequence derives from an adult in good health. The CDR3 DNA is TGTGCCAGCAGTGAAAGCGGGATAAGCACAGATACGCAGTATTTT. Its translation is CASSESGISTDTQYF.